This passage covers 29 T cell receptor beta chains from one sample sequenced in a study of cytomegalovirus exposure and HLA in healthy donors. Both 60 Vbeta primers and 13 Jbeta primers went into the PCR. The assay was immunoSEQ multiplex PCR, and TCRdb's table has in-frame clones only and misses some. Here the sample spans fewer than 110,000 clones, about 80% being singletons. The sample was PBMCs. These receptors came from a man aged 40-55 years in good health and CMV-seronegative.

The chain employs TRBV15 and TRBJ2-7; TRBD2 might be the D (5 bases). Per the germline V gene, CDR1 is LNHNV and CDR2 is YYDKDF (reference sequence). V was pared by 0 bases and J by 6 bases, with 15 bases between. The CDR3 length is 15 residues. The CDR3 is CATSRDVRVRGEQYF. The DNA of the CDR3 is TGTGCCACCAGCAGAGATGTCCGAGTTCGGGGCGAGCAGTACTTC.

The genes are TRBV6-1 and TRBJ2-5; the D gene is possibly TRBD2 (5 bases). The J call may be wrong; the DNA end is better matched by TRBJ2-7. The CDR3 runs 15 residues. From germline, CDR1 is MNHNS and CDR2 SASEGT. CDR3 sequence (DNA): TGTGCCAGCAGTGGTCCAGGCGGGCTATTCAACGAGCAGTACTTC. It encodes CASSGPGGLFNEQYF.

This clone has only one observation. The CDR3 nucleotides are TGTGCCAGCAGCGTAGGACAGGGGGCGAGTAAGGTAGGAGAGACCCAGTACTTC. Its protein product is CASSVGQGASKVGETQYF. This rearrangement joins TRBV9 to TRBJ2-5, with TRBD1 matching 10 bases. Trimming cost V 0 bases and J 4 bases; bases outside gene matches: 12. The CDR3 covers 18 residues. Germline CDR1 and CDR2: SGDLS and YYNGEE.

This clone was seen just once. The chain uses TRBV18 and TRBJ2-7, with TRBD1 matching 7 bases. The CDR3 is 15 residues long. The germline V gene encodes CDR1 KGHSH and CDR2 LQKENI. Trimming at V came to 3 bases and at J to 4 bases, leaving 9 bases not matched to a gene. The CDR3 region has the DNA TGTGCCAGCTCACCGGGGGACAGCCGTCATTACGAGCAGTACGTC. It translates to CASSPGDSRHYEQYV.

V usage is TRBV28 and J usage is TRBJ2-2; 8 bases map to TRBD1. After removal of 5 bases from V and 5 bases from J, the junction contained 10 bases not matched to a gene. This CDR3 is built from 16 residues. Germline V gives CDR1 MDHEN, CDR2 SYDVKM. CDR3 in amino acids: CASSTQGAGGTGELFF. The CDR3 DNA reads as TGTGCCAGCAGTACCCAGGGGGCCGGTGGTACCGGGGAGCTGTTTTTT.

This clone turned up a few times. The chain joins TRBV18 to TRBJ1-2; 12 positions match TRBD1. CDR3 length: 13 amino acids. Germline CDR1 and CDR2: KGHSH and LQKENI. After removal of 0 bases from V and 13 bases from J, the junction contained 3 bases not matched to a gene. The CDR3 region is CASSPPGQGAFTF. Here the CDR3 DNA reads TGTGCCAGCTCACCACCGGGACAGGGGGCCTTCACCTTC.

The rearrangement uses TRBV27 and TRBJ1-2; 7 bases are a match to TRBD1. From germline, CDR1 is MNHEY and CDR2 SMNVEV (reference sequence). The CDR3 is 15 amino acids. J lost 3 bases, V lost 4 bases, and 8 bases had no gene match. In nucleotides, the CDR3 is TGTGCCAGCAGTTATGGAGGGGGCGATTACTATGGCTACACCTTC. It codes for CASSYGGGDYYGYTF.

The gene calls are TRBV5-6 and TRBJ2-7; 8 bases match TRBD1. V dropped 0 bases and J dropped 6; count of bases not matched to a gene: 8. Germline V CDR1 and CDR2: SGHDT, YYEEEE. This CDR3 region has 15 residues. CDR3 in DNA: TGTGCCAGCAGCTTGGCAGCAGGGGGCCGTGTCGAGCAGTACGTC. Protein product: CASSLAAGGRVEQYV.

CDR3 sequence: CASSSWGQGVGNEQFF. CDR3 bases: TGTGCCAGTAGTTCATGGGGCCAGGGGGTTGGGAATGAGCAGTTCTTC. The V call is TRBV19, the J call TRBJ2-1, with 7 bases aligning to TRBD1. Germline V lookup: CDR1 LNHDA, CDR2 SQIVND (reference sequence). This CDR3 is built from 16 residues. The V segment lost 5 bases and the J segment 7 bases; nucleotides outside the gene matches: 14.

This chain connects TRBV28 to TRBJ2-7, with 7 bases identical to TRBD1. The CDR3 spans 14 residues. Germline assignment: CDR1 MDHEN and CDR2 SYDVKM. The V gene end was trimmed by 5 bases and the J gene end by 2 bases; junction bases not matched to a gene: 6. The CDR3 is CASSLGTATYEQYV. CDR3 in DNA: TGTGCCAGCAGTCTGGGGACAGCCACCTACGAGCAGTACGTC.

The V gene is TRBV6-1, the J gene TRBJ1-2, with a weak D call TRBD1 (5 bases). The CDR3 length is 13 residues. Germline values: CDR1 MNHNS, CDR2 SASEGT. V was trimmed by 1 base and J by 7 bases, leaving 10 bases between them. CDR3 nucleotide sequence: TGTGCCAGCAGTGAAGTGTTCAGGGTTGGCTACACCTTC. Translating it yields CASSEVFRVGYTF.

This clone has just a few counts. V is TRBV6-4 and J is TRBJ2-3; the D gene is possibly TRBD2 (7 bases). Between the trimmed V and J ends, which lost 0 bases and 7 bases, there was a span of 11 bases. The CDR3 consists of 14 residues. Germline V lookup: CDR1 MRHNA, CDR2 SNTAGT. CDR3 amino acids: CASSDSGGRNTQYF. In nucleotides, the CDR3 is TGTGCCAGCAGTGACTCGGGGGGGCGAAATACGCAGTATTTT.

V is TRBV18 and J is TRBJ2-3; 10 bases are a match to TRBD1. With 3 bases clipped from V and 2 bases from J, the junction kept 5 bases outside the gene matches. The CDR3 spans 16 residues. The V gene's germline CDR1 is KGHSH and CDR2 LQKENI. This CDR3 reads CASSPGTGANTDTQYF. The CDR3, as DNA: TGTGCCAGCTCACCCGGGACAGGGGCAAACACAGATACGCAGTATTTT.

The CDR3 region has the DNA TGTGCCAGCTCACCATTGACAGGGAGGACTGAAGCTTTCTTT. It translates to CASSPLTGRTEAFF. The J gene is TRBJ1-1, the V gene TRBV18, with 7 bases that match TRBD1. Trimming at V came to 2 bases and at J to 5 bases, leaving 5 bases not matched to a gene. There are 14 residues in the CDR3. Germline V lookup: CDR1 KGHSH, CDR2 LQKENI.

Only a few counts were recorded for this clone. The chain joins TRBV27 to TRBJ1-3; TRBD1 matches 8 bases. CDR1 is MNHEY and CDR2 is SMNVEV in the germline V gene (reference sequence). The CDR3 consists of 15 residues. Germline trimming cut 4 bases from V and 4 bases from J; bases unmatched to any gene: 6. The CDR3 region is CASSSLTGEGNTIYF. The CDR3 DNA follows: TGTGCCAGCAGTTCCTTGACAGGGGAGGGAAACACCATATATTTT.

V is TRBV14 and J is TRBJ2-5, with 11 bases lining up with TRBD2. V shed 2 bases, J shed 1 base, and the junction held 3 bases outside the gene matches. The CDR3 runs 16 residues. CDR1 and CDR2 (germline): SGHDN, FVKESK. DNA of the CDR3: TGTGCCAGCAGCCAACCCGGACTAGCGGGCCAAGAGACCCAGTACTTC. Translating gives CASSQPGLAGQETQYF. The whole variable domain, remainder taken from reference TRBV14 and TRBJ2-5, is EAGVTQFPSHSVIEKGQTVTLRCDPISGHDNLYWYRRVMGKEIKFLLHFVKESKQDESGMPNNRFLAERTGGTYSTLKVQPAELEDSGVYFCASSQPGLAGQETQYFGPGTRLLVL.

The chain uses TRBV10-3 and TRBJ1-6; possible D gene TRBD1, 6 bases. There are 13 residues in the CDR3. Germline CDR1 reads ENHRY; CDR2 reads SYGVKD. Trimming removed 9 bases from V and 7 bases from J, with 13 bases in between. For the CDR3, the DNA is TGTGCCATAACCCCAGGGGAGAATTCACCCCTCCACTTT. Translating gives CAITPGENSPLHF.

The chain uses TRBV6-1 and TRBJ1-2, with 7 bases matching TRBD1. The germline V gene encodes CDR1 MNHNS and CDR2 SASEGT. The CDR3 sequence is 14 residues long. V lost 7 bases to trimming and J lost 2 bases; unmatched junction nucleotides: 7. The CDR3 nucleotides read TGTGCCAGCACTTCCATGACAGGGAACTATGGCTACACCTTC. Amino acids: CASTSMTGNYGYTF.

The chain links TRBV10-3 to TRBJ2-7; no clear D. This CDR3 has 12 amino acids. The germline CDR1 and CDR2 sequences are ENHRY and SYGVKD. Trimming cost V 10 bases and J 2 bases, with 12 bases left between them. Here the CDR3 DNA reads TGTGCCACGGCGGCCCGGGCCTACGAGCAGTACTTC. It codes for CATAARAYEQYF.

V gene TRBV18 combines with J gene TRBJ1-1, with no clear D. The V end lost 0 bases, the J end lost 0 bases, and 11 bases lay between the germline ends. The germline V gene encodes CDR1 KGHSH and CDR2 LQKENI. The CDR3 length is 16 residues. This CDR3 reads CASSPPSGRMNTEAFF. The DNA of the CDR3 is TGTGCCAGCTCACCACCGAGTGGCAGGATGAACACTGAAGCTTTCTTT.

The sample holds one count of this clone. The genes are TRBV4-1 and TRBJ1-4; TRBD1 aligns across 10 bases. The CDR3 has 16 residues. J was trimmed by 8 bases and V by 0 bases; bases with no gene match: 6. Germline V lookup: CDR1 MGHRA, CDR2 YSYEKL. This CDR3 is CASSQDSGTGVEKLFF. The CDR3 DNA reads TGCGCCAGCAGCCAAGACTCCGGGACAGGGGTCGAAAAACTGTTTTTT.

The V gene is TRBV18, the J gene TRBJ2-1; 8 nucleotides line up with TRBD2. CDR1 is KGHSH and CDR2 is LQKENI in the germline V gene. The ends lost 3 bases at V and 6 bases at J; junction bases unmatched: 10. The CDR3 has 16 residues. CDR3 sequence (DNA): TGTGCCAGCTCACCTTATAGCGGGGCGATGGTCAATGAGCAGTTCTTC. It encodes CASSPYSGAMVNEQFF.

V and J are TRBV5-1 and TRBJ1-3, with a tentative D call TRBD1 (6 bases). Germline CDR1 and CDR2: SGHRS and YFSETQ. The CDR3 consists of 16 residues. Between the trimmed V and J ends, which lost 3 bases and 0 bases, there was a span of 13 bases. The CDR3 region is CASSSGGGGSGNTIYF. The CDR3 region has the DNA TGCGCCAGCAGCTCCGGAGGGGGGGGCTCTGGAAACACCATATATTTT.

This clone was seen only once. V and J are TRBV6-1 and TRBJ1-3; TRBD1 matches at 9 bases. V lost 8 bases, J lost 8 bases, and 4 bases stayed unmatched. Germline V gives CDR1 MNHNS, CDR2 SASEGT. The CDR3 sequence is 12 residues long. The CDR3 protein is CASGDREDTIYF. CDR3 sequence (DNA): TGTGCCAGCGGGGACAGGGAGGACACCATATATTTT.

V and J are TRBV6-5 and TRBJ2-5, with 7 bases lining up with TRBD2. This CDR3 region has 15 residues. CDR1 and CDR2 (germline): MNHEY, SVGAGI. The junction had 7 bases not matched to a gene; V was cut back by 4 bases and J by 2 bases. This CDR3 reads CASSLLAGDQETQYF. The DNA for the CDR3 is TGTGCCAGCAGTTTATTAGCGGGCGATCAAGAGACCCAGTACTTC.

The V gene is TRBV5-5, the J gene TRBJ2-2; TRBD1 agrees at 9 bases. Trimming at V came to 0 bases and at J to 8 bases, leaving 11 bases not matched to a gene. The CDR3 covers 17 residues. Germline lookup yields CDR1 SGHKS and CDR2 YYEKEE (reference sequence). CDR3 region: CASSLDGQGFSRGELFF. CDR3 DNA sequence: TGTGCCAGCAGCTTGGACGGACAGGGGTTCAGTCGGGGGGAGCTGTTTTTT.

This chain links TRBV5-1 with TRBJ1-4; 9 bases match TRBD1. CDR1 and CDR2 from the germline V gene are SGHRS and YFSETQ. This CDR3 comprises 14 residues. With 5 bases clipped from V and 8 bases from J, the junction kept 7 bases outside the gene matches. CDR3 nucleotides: TGCGCCAGCAGTCGGACAGGGGCGGTGGAAAAACTGTTTTTT. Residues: CASSRTGAVEKLFF.

This CDR3 reads CASSQGPRGSEQYF. In nucleotides, the CDR3 is TGTGCCAGCAGCCAAGGCCCCCGGGGGTCCGAGCAGTACTTC. V and J are TRBV7-8 and TRBJ2-7; possibly TRBD2 for D (6 bases). The CDR3 extends over 14 amino acids. The germline V and J ends were trimmed by 5 bases and 6 bases, with 17 bases remaining between them. From germline, CDR1 is SGHVS and CDR2 FQNEAQ.

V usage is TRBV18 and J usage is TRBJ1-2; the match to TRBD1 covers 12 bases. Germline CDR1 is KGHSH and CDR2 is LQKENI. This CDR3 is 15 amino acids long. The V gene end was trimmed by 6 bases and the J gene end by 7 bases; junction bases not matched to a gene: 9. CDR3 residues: CASSEGQGAFGGYTF. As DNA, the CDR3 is TGTGCCAGCTCCGAGGGACAGGGGGCTTTCGGTGGCTACACCTTC.